A selection of T cell receptor beta chains follows, all from one sample in a study of blood T cell repertoires in COVID-19. Clones were sequenced by immunoSEQ multiplex PCR, and TCRdb holds only the in-frame ones, with some missing. The repertoire consists of about 190,000 clones, with around nine tenths occurring once and the leading ten covering 5.5% to 7%. The sequenced material came from peripheral blood. These receptors were obtained from a woman aged 40-49 years who had recovered from COVID-19. CDR3s include the opening cysteine and the closing phenylalanine or tryptophan. D genes are given only for firm matches. The listing skips clone size in some rows; elsewhere it reads once, few, many or a size class.

few | TRBJ1-5 | - | TRBV7-9 | CASSGRDTSNQPQHF | TGTGCCAGCAGCGGCCGGGACACAAGCAATCAGCCCCAGCATTTT
- | TRBJ2-1 | TRBD2 | TRBV5-1 | CASSPPTSEDGGEQFF | TGCGCCAGCAGCCCCCCAACTAGCGAGGACGGTGGTGAGCAGTTCTTC
once | TRBJ1-2 | - | TRBV7-9 | CASSLDQGRYGYTF | TGTGCCAGCAGCTTAGACCAGGGTCGCTATGGCTACACCTTC
- | TRBJ2-1 | - | TRBV20-1 | CSALDNEQFF | TGCAGTGCGTTAGACAATGAGCAGTTCTTC
- | TRBJ2-3 | - | TRBV6-5 | CASSYSGRGTDTQYF | TGTGCCAGCAGTTACAGCGGCCGCGGCACAGATACGCAGTATTTT
- | TRBJ2-7 | - | TRBV29-1 | CSVGQTYEQYF | TGCAGCGTTGGACAAACCTACGAGCAGTACTTC
once | TRBJ1-3 | TRBD1 | TRBV14 | CASSQDEGQGVSGNTIYF | TGTGCCAGCAGCCAAGATGAAGGACAGGGGGTATCTGGAAACACCATATATTTT
- | TRBJ2-7 | TRBD1 | TRBV5-5 | CASSHPGQGTYEQYF | TGTGCCAGCAGCCACCCGGGACAGGGTACTTACGAGCAGTACTTC
few | TRBJ2-5 | - | TRBV2 | CASSGGQGETQYF | TGTGCCAGCAGTGGGGGACAAGGGGAGACCCAGTACTTC
- | TRBJ1-5 | - | TRBV3-1/TRBV3-2 | CASSQEGGNQPQHF | TGTGCCAGCAGCCAAGAAGGAGGGAATCAGCCCCAGCATTTT
- | TRBJ2-7 | TRBD1 | TRBV7-9 | CASSLATTRDRPPYEQYF | TGTGCCAGCAGCTTAGCGACAACCCGGGACAGGCCTCCCTACGAGCAGTACTTC
few | TRBJ2-1 | TRBD2 | TRBV12-5 | CASGLVLLAGGYNEQFF | TGTGCTAGTGGTTTGGTACTCCTAGCGGGAGGGTACAATGAGCAGTTCTTC
- | TRBJ1-5 | TRBD1 | TRBV6-5 | CASRRTGRNQPQHF | TGTGCCAGCAGAAGGACAGGGCGCAATCAGCCCCAGCATTTT
- | TRBJ2-4 | TRBD1 | TRBV7-9 | CASSVGQRAKNIQYF | TGTGCCAGCAGCGTGGGACAGAGAGCCAAAAACATTCAGTACTTC
few | TRBJ1-4 | - | TRBV5-1 | CASSSPGDEKLFF | TGCGCCAGCAGTTCACCCGGGGATGAAAAACTGTTTTTT
many | TRBJ1-4 | TRBD1 | TRBV9 | CASSVAGQGGLEKLFF | TGTGCCAGCAGCGTAGCCGGACAGGGGGGTTTAGAAAAACTGTTTTTT
- | TRBJ1-5 | - | TRBV3-1/TRBV3-2 | CASSQDSGNNQPQHF | TGTGCCAGCAGCCAAGATAGCGGGAATAATCAGCCCCAGCATTTT
few | TRBJ1-4 | - | TRBV6-5 | CASQKGEKLFF | TGTGCCAGCCAAAAGGGGGAAAAACTGTTTTTT
- | TRBJ1-1 | - | TRBV19 | CASSIGREGNTEAFF | TGTGCCAGTAGTATAGGCAGGGAGGGGAACACTGAAGCTTTCTTT
- | TRBJ1-1 | TRBD1 | TRBV7-9 | CASSWTGGIPNTEAFF | TGTGCCAGCAGCTGGACAGGGGGCATACCGAACACTGAAGCTTTCTTT
- | TRBJ2-7 | TRBD2 | TRBV19 | CASSIALAATYEQYF | TGTGCCAGTAGTATAGCACTAGCGGCCACCTACGAGCAGTACTTC
- | TRBJ1-2 | TRBD1 | TRBV12-3/TRBV12-4 | CASTPDRVGYTF | TGTGCCAGCACCCCCGACAGGGTTGGCTACACCTTC
- | TRBJ2-7 | TRBD2 | TRBV13 | CASSSGLAGGYEQYF | TGTGCCAGCAGCTCGGGACTAGCGGGAGGGTACGAGCAGTACTTC
- | TRBJ1-3 | TRBD1 | TRBV6-5 | CASSYGQGAGNTIYF | TGTGCCAGCAGTTACGGTCAGGGGGCTGGAAACACCATATATTTT
- | TRBJ2-1 | - | TRBV2 | CASSAGRSPSNEQFF | TGTGCCAGCAGTGCCGGCAGGTCCCCTTCTAATGAGCAGTTCTTC
- | TRBJ1-2 | - | TRBV3-1/TRBV3-2 | CASSQEFGGYGYTF | TGTGCCAGCAGCCAAGAGTTCGGGGGTTATGGCTACACCTTC
- | TRBJ2-3 | TRBD2 | TRBV7-6 | CASSLAVGRATDTQYF | TGTGCCAGCAGCTTAGCGGTCGGGAGGGCCACAGATACGCAGTATTTT
- | TRBJ1-5 | - | TRBV7-8 | CASSLGAISNQPQHF | TGTGCCAGCAGCCTAGGGGCTATTAGCAATCAGCCCCAGCATTTT